Listed below are T cell receptor beta chains from one sample, sequenced in a study of T cell responses to AZD1222 COVID-19 vaccine. The repertoire was sequenced with immunoSEQ multiplex PCR; TCRdb's copy has only in-frame clones and lacks some. The sample holds about 160,000 clones, roughly 87% seen once. The sequences come from peripheral blood, collected on day 0 of AZD1222 vaccination. The receptors were sampled from an adult in good health. The CDR3 runs from the conserved cysteine through the conserved F or W. The D gene is left open where the match is weak. A row's size may be missing; if present it is once, few, many or a size class.

clone size: few; V gene: TRBV4-3; J gene: TRBJ1-2; D gene: NA; CDR3 DNA: TGCGCCAGCTCGACGGGGGGCGAGTCAAATGGCTACACCTTC; CDR3 protein: CASSTGGESNGYTF
clone size: NA; V gene: TRBV7-3; J gene: TRBJ2-1; D gene: TRBD2; CDR3 DNA: TGTGCCAGCAGCAGTCTAGCGGGAGGGCCGAATGAGCAGTTCTTC; CDR3 protein: CASSSLAGGPNEQFF
clone size: NA; V gene: TRBV18; J gene: TRBJ2-5; D gene: TRBD1; CDR3 DNA: TGTGCCAGCTCGGCCGGGACAGGGAAACAGACCCAGTACTTC; CDR3 protein: CASSAGTGKQTQYF
clone size: NA; V gene: TRBV10-3; J gene: TRBJ2-2; D gene: NA; CDR3 DNA: TGTGCCATCAGTGATCAGGGTGAGGCCGGGGAGCTGTTTTTT; CDR3 protein: CAISDQGEAGELFF
clone size: NA; V gene: TRBV28; J gene: TRBJ1-1; D gene: NA; CDR3 DNA: TGTGCCAGCAGTTTAACGGCCGGGGCGGGAGGTGGAACTGAAGCTTTCTTT; CDR3 protein: CASSLTAGAGGGTEAFF
clone size: few; V gene: TRBV19; J gene: TRBJ1-2; D gene: NA; CDR3 DNA: TGTGCCAGTTCGAACCCGGGGGGGAACTATGGCTACACCTTC; CDR3 protein: CASSNPGGNYGYTF
clone size: NA; V gene: TRBV7-2; J gene: TRBJ1-1; D gene: NA; CDR3 DNA: TGTGCCAGCAGCCCCAGGCCGGGCGCTGAAGCTTTCTTT; CDR3 protein: CASSPRPGAEAFF
clone size: NA; V gene: TRBV18; J gene: TRBJ1-1; D gene: NA; CDR3 DNA: TGTGCCAGCTCACCACCGTGGGACACTGAAGCTTTCTTT; CDR3 protein: CASSPPWDTEAFF
clone size: NA; V gene: TRBV28; J gene: TRBJ1-2; D gene: TRBD1; CDR3 DNA: TGTGCCAGCATCATGACAGGGGGTTCCTCCTTTGGCTACACCTTC; CDR3 protein: CASIMTGGSSFGYTF
clone size: NA; V gene: TRBV7-2; J gene: TRBJ2-7; D gene: NA; CDR3 DNA: TGTGCCAGCAGCTTGAACTTTCTCGAGCAGTACTTC; CDR3 protein: CASSLNFLEQYF
clone size: NA; V gene: TRBV9; J gene: TRBJ2-3; D gene: TRBD2; CDR3 DNA: TGTGCCAGCAGCCCCAGGACTAGCGGGATTGTGACAGATACGCAGTATTTT; CDR3 protein: CASSPRTSGIVTDTQYF
clone size: NA; V gene: TRBV9; J gene: TRBJ1-1; D gene: TRBD1; CDR3 DNA: TGTGCCAGCGGCAGGACAGGGACAACTGAAGCTTTCTTT; CDR3 protein: CASGRTGTTEAFF
clone size: NA; V gene: TRBV28; J gene: TRBJ1-4; D gene: TRBD1; CDR3 DNA: TGTGCCAGCACCCGGGGCAGGGGGCGGACTAATGAAAAACTGTTTTTT; CDR3 protein: CASTRGRGRTNEKLFF